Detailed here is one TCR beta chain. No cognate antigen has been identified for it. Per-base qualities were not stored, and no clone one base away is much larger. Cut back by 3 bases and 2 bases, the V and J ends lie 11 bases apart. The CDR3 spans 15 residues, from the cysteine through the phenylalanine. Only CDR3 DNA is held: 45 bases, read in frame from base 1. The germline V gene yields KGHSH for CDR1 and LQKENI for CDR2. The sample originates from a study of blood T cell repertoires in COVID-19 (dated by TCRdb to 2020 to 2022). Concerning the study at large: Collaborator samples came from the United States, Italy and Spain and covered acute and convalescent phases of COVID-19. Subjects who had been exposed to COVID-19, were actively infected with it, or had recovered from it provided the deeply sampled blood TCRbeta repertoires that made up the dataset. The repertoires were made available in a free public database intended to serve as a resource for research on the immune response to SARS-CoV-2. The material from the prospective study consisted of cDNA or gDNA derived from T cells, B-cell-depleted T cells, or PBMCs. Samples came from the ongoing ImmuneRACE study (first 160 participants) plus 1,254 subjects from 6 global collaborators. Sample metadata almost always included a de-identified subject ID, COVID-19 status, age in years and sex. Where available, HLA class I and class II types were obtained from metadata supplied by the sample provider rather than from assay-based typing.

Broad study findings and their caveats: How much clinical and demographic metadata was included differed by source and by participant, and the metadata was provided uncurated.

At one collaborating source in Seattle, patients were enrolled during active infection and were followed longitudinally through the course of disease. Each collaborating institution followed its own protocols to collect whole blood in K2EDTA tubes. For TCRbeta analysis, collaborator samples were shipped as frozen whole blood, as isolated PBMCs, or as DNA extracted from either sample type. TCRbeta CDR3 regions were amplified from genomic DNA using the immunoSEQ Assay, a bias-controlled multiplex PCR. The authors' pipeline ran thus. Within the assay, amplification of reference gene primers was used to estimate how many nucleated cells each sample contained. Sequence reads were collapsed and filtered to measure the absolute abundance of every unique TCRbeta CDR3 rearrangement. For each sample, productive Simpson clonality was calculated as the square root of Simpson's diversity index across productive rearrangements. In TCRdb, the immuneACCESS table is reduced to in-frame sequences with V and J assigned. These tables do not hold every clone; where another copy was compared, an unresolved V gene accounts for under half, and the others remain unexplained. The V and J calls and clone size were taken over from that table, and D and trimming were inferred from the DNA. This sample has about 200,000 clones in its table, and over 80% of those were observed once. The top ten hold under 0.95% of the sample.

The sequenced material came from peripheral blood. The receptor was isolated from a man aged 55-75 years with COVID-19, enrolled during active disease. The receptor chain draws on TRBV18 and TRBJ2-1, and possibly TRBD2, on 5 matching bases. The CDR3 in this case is CASSPPWGAYNEQFF. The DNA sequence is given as TGTGCCAGCTCACCCCCGTGGGGAGCCTACAATGAGCAGTTCTTC.